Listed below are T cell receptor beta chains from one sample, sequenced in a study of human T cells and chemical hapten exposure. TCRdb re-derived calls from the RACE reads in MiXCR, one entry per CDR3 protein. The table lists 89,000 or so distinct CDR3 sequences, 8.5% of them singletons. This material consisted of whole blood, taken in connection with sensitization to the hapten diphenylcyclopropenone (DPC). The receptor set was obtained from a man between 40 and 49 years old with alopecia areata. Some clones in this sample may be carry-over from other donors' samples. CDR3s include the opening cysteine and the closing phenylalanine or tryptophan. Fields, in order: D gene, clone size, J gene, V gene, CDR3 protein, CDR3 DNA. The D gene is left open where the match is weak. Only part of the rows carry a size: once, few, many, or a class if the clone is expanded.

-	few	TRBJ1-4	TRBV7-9	CASSLETGTGINEKLFF	TGTGCCAGCAGCTTGGAAACCGGAACAGGCATTAATGAAAAACTGTTTTTT
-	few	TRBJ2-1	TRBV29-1	CSVEISSEQFF	TGCAGCGTTGAAATCTCCAGCGAGCAGTTCTTC
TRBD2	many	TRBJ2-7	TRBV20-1	CSALARGKGYEQYF	TGCAGTGCCTTAGCGCGGGGGAAGGGATACGAGCAGTACTTC
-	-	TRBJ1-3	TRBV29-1	CSVARVSRDTSGNTIYF	TGCAGCGTTGCGCGAGTCTCCCGGGACACCTCTGGAAACACCATATATTTT
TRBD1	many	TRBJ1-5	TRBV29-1	CSVGQGGQPQHF	TGCAGCGTCGGACAGGGAGGTCAGCCCCAGCATTTT
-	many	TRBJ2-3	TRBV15	CATSRVGQSDTQYF	TGTGCCACCAGCAGAGTGGGCCAGTCAGATACGCAGTATTTT
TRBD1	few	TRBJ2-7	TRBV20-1	CSVVPGQGALYEQYF	TGCAGTGTTGTTCCGGGACAGGGGGCTTTGTACGAGCAGTACTTC
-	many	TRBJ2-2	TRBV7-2	CASSLRLSRELFF	TGTGCCAGCAGCTTGAGACTAAGCAGGGAGCTGTTTTTT
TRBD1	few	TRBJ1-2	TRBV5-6	CASSPGQHNYGYTF	TGTGCCAGCAGCCCGGGACAGCACAACTATGGCTACACCTTC
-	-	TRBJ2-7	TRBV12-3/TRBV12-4	CASSFTESYEQYF	TGTGCCAGCAGTTTTACAGAATCCTACGAGCAGTACTTC
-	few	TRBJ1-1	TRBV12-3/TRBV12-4	CASNKNTEAFF	TGTGCCAGCAATAAGAACACTGAAGCTTTCTTT
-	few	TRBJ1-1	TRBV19	CASSMNVVTEAFF	TGTGCCAGTAGTATGAACGTGGTCACTGAAGCTTTCTTT
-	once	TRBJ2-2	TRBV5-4	CASSPQVLGIMNTGELFF	TGTGCCAGCAGCCCCCAGGTCTTGGGCATAATGAACACCGGGGAGCTGTTTTTT
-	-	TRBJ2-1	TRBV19	CASSPQGALTDEQFF	TGTGCCAGTAGTCCCCAAGGGGCCTTAACGGATGAGCAGTTCTTC
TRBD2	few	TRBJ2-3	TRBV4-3	CASSQASGGYTQYF	TGCGCCAGCAGCCAAGCTTCGGGAGGCTATACGCAGTATTTT
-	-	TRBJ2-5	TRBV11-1	CASSSNQETQYF	TGTGCCAGCAGCTCCAACCAAGAGACCCAGTACTTC
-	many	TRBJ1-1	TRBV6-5	CASSYTPTGLNTEAFF	TGTGCCAGCAGTTACACCCCTACAGGGTTGAACACTGAAGCTTTCTTT
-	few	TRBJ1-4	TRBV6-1	CASRPEEGTNEKLFF	TGTGCCAGCAGGCCGGAAGAAGGGACTAATGAAAAACTGTTTTTT
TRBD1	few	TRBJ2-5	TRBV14	CASSRKAGGLQETQYF	TGTGCCAGCAGCCGTAAGGCAGGGGGCTTGCAGGAGACCCAGTACTTC
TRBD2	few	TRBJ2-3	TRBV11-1	CASSKLAGGNTDTQYF	TGTGCCAGCAGCAAACTAGCGGGAGGAAACACAGATACGCAGTATTTT
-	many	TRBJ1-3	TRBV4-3	CASSRTRASGNTIYF	TGCGCCAGCAGCCGTACACGGGCGTCGGGAAACACCATATATTTT
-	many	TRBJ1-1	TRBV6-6	CASHNPGDTEAFF	TGTGCCAGCCACAATCCCGGTGACACTGAAGCTTTCTTT
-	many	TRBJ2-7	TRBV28	CASSYKYYEQYF	TGTGCCAGCAGTTACAAGTACTACGAGCAGTACTTC
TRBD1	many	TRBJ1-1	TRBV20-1	CSARGQGVTEAFF	TGCAGTGCTAGGGGACAGGGGGTTACTGAAGCTTTCTTT
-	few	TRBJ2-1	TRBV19	CASSSLGGSSYNEQFF	TGTGCCAGTAGTAGCCTGGGGGGCTCCTCCTACAATGAGCAGTTCTTC
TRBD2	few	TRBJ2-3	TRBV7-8	CASSRTRVGDTQYF	TGTGCCAGCAGCCGGACTAGAGTTGGAGATACGCAGTATTTT
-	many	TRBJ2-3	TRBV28	CASSSGGGSTDTQYF	TGTGCCAGCAGTTCAGGTGGCGGGAGCACAGATACGCAGTATTTT
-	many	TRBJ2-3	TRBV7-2	CASSLKGGPSTDTQYF	TGTGCCAGCAGCTTGAAGGGGGGCCCCAGCACAGATACGCAGTATTTT
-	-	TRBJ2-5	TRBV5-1	CASSLVWGETQYF	TGCGCCAGCAGCTTGGTATGGGGAGAGACCCAGTACTTC
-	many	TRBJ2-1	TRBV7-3	CASSLTPYNEQFF	TGTGCCAGCAGCTTAACCCCCTACAATGAGCAGTTCTTC
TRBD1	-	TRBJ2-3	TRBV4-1	CASSQDRTGAPDTQYF	TGCGCCAGCAGCCAAGACCGGACAGGGGCCCCAGATACGCAGTATTTT
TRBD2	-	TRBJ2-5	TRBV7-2	CASSRNWGEGETQYF	TGTGCCAGCAGCCGGAATTGGGGGGAGGGAGAGACCCAGTACTTC
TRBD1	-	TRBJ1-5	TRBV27	CASSSGQGGGFGPQHF	TGTGCCAGCAGTTCCGGACAGGGAGGAGGGTTTGGGCCCCAGCATTTT
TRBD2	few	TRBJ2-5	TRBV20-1	CSAPQPAGGPVETQYF	TGCAGTGCTCCACAACCAGCGGGAGGGCCTGTGGAGACCCAGTACTTC
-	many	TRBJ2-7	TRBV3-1	CASSQGRRLSYEQYF	TGTGCCAGCAGCCAAGGACGGCGCCTCTCCTACGAGCAGTACTTC
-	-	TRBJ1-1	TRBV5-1	CASSPGQHTEAFF	TGCGCCAGCAGCCCCGGACAGCACACTGAAGCTTTCTTT
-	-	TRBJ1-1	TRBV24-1	CATNATRGIRNTEAFF	TGTGCCACCAACGCTACCAGGGGCATTAGGAACACTGAAGCTTTCTTT
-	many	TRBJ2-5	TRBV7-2	CASSRGDPLETQYF	TGTGCCAGCAGCCGCGGCGACCCATTGGAGACCCAGTACTTC
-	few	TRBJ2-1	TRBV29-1	CSVENEQFF	TGCAGCGTTGAAAATGAGCAGTTCTTC
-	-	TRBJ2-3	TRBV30	CAWSVGAGGSTDTQYF	TGTGCCTGGAGTGTAGGGGCCGGGGGAAGCACAGATACGCAGTATTTT
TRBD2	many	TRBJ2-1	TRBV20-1	CSARAPLAGSYNEQFF	TGCAGTGCTAGAGCCCCTTTAGCGGGCTCCTACAATGAGCAGTTCTTC
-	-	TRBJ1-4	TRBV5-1	CASSLARGATNEKLFF	TGCGCCAGCAGCTTGGCCAGGGGTGCAACTAATGAAAAACTGTTTTTT
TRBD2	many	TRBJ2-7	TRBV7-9	CASSSGRLAGVYEQYF	TGTGCCAGCAGCTCCGGCAGACTAGCGGGAGTCTACGAGCAGTACTTC
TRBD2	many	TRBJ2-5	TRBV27	CASSPRLAGGTQYF	TGTGCCAGCAGTCCACGGCTAGCGGGAGGGACCCAGTACTTC
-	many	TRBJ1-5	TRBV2	CASSEEEGYQPQHF	TGTGCCAGCAGTGAAGAGGAGGGATATCAGCCCCAGCATTTT
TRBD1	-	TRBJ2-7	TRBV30	CAWSLGQGNSYEQYF	TGTGCCTGGAGCCTGGGACAGGGGAACTCCTACGAGCAGTACTTC
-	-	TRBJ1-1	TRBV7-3	CASSLQGMNTEAFF	TGTGCCAGCAGCCTACAGGGCATGAACACTGAAGCTTTCTTT
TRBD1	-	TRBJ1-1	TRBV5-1	CASSSAGTEISKAFF	TGCGCCAGCAGCTCCGCCGGGACAGAAATTAGTAAAGCTTTCTTT
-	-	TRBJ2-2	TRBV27	CASSFSAGNTGELFF	TGTGCCAGCAGTTTTAGTGCGGGTAACACCGGGGAGCTGTTTTTT
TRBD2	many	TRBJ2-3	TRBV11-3	CASSPGTSGRSTDTQYF	TGTGCCAGCAGCCCGGGGACTAGCGGGAGGAGCACAGATACGCAGTATTTT
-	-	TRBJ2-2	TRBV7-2	CASSRGRARELFF	TGTGCCAGCAGCCGAGGACGGGCCCGGGAGCTGTTTTTT
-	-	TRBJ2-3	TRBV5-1	CASSLERNRQTTDTQYF	TGCGCCAGCAGCTTGGAAAGGAACCGGCAGACCACAGATACGCAGTATTTT
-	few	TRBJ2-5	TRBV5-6	CASSPDFGETQYF	TGTGCCAGCAGCCCGGACTTTGGGGAGACCCAGTACTTC